Described below is a single T cell receptor (beta chain) sequence and its context. CDR3 length: 16 amino acids. V shed 0 bases, J shed 4 bases, and the junction held 7 bases outside the gene matches. CDR1 and CDR2 (germline): SGHTS, YDEGEE. The record originates from a study of cytomegalovirus exposure and HLA in healthy donors. PCR amplification relied on 60 Vbeta primers (plus 13 Jbeta primers). Some clones are missing from TCRdb's copy, which holds only in-frame ones; the method was immunoSEQ multiplex PCR. The table lists 140,000 to 150,000 clones, 65% to 85% of them singletons, with roughly 3.4% in the top ten.

The rearrangement joins TRBV5-8 to TRBJ2-1, with 7 bases identical to TRBD1. This clonotype was sampled from a male donor in good health and CMV-seronegative. What was sequenced was PBMCs. The CDR3 reads CASSLGETGPYNEQFF. The CDR3 bases are TGTGCCAGCAGCTTGGGTGAGACAGGGCCATACAATGAGCAGTTCTTC.